This passage covers 8 T cell receptor beta chains from one sample sequenced in a study of CD8 T cells in Susac syndrome. An amount of RNA that ranged from 0.5 to 1 ug was reverse transcribed with random hexamers. One entry per CDR3 protein results from TCRdb running MiXCR on the immunoSEQ multiplex PCR reads. The top ten clones hold 0.41% of a sample with 40,000 to 55,000 distinct CDR3 sequences, over 90% of them seen once. The sequencing input was CD8+ T cells from PBMCs. The receptor source for this set is a human donor in good health.

V and J are TRBV29-1 and TRBJ2-2; 8 nucleotides align to TRBD2. This CDR3 is 15 amino acids long. Germline values: CDR1 SQVTM, CDR2 ANQGSEA. Unmatched junction bases numbered 5, after V lost 4 bases and J lost 1 base. The CDR3 is CSVAVAGMNTGELFF. The CDR3 region has the DNA TGCAGCGTTGCGGTAGCGGGGATGAACACCGGGGAGCTGTTTTTT.

This chain connects TRBV4-1 to TRBJ2-7; possible D gene TRBD1, 6 bases. Between the trimmed V and J ends, which lost 1 base and 0 bases, there was a span of 13 bases. Germline CDR1 is MGHRA and CDR2 is YSYEKL. This CDR3 spans 16 amino acids. The CDR3 loop is CASSQVGQGLSYEQYF. In nucleotides, the CDR3 is TGCGCCAGCAGCCAAGTGGGGCAGGGGCTCTCCTACGAGCAGTACTTC.

The gene calls are TRBV7-8 and TRBJ2-7; TRBD2 aligns across 9 bases. V shed 3 bases and J 0 bases; nucleotides not matched to a gene: 3. The CDR3 length is 15 residues. Germline V CDR1 and CDR2: SGHVS, FQNEAQ. CDR3 sequence (DNA): TGTGCCAGCAGCTTGAGCGGGAGGAGCTCCTACGAGCAGTACTTC. The encoded protein is CASSLSGRSSYEQYF.

The chain couples TRBV19 to TRBJ1-4, with D unresolved. The length of the CDR3 is 15 residues. Trimming removed 0 bases from V and 0 bases from J, with 5 bases in between. CDR1 and CDR2 from the germline V gene are LNHDA and SQIVND (reference sequence). CDR3 loop: CASSIDAATNEKLFF. CDR3 in DNA: TGTGCCAGTAGTATAGATGCCGCAACTAATGAAAAACTGTTTTTT.

This clonotype came up once. The chain recombines TRBV6-2 or TRBV6-3 with TRBJ2-2, with TRBD2 matching over 9 bases. The germline gives CDR1 MNHEY, CDR2 SVGEGT. This CDR3 contains 18 residues. V dropped 4 bases and J dropped 2; count of bases not matched to a gene: 11. The CDR3 reads CASSFRSGSGGNTGELFF. The CDR3 DNA is TGTGCCAGCAGTTTCCGTAGCGGGAGTGGGGGTAACACCGGGGAGCTGTTTTTT.

The V gene is TRBV5-6, the J gene TRBJ1-1, with TRBD1 matching 7 bases. V was pared by 0 bases and J by 4 bases, with 3 bases of the junction left unmatched. Germline V gives CDR1 SGHDT, CDR2 YYEEEE. CDR3 length: 14 amino acids. The CDR3 coding sequence is TGTGCCAGCAGCTTGGGAGGGGGCTTCACTGAAGCTTTCTTT. Protein: CASSLGGGFTEAFF.

The chain employs TRBV5-1 and TRBJ2-7, with unresolved D. V was pared by 1 base and J by 5 bases, with 7 bases between. The V gene's germline CDR1 is SGHRS and CDR2 YFSETQ. The CDR3 runs to 12 residues. CDR3 protein: CASSLITNEQYF. DNA for the CDR3: TGCGCCAGCAGCTTGATCACCAACGAGCAGTACTTC. The full variable domain, rest sourced from reference TRBV5-1 and TRBJ2-7, is KAGVTQTPRYLIKTRGQQVTLSCSPISGHRSVSWYQQTPGQGLQFLFEYFSETQRNKGNFPGRFSGRQFSNSRSEMNVSTLELGDSALYLCASSLITNEQYFGPGTRLTVT.

The chain recombines TRBV28 with TRBJ1-1; D is ambiguous. This CDR3 region has 14 residues. The V end was cut by 5 bases, the J end by 4 bases, with 14 bases between. Looked up from germline, CDR1 is MDHEN and CDR2 is SYDVKM. The CDR3 loop reads CASSLRGRPTEAFF. In nucleotides, the CDR3 is TGTGCCAGCAGTCTGCGGGGAAGACCCACTGAAGCTTTCTTT.